The rows below give T cell receptor beta chains drawn from one sample of a study of cytomegalovirus exposure and HLA in healthy donors. Measured with immunoSEQ multiplex PCR; TCRdb has only the in-frame clones, and not every one. The sample records under 200,000 clones, approximately 78% being singletons. Sequencing was performed on PBMCs. The receptor source for this set is a woman under 30 in good health and CMV-seronegative. CDR3s include the opening cysteine and the closing phenylalanine or tryptophan. D genes are given only for firm matches. Clone size is shown for a subset of rows, as once, few, many or a class of expanded clone.

v_gene	d_gene	abundance	j_gene	CDR3nt	CDR3aa
TRBV9	-	-	TRBJ2-1	TGTGCCAGCACCCAAGAGCCGGGAAATGAGCAGTTCTTC	CASTQEPGNEQFF
TRBV7-2	-	few	TRBJ1-1	TGTGCCAGCAGCGCTACAGGAGTGAACACTGAAGCTTTCTTT	CASSATGVNTEAFF
TRBV19	TRBD1	-	TRBJ1-5	TGTGCCAGTACCAATAGAGGGGGCCAGCCCCAGCATTTT	CASTNRGGQPQHF
TRBV11-2	-	-	TRBJ2-7	TGTGCCAGCAGCTTGAGGCTAGCGTTGAGCTCCTACGAGCAGTACTTC	CASSLRLALSSYEQYF
TRBV6-5	-	-	TRBJ2-7	TGTGCCAGCAGTTACTCGCAAACACCCCCCTCCTACGAGCAGTACTTC	CASSYSQTPPSYEQYF
TRBV6-1	-	few	TRBJ1-1	TGTGCCAGCAGTGCCGACACGATGAACACTGAAGCTTTCTTT	CASSADTMNTEAFF
TRBV19	TRBD2	-	TRBJ2-3	TGTGCCAGTAGTCCCGTGTCGGGGCGGGAGGCAGATACGCAGTATTTT	CASSPVSGREADTQYF
TRBV6-5	TRBD2	-	TRBJ2-5	TGTGCCAGCAGAGGACTAGCGGGAGGGAAAGAGACCCAGTACTTC	CASRGLAGGKETQYF
TRBV9	-	-	TRBJ2-2	TGTGCCAGCAGCGTAAATACTTTTCAGGGAAACACCGGGGAGCTGTTTTTT	CASSVNTFQGNTGELFF
TRBV5-1	-	-	TRBJ2-5	TGCGCCAGCAGCTTGCTGTCACAGATCCAAGAGACCCAGTACTTC	CASSLLSQIQETQYF
TRBV28	-	-	TRBJ1-2	TGTGCCAGCAGTTTATATGAGGGAATGAATGGCTACACCTTC	CASSLYEGMNGYTF
TRBV5-6	-	-	TRBJ2-3	TGTGCCAGCAGCCCTCTAGCCCCGGGCACAGATACGCAGTATTTT	CASSPLAPGTDTQYF
TRBV4-1	-	-	TRBJ1-5	TGCGCCAGCAGCCAAGACGACGCCCCGAGGGACAATCAGCCCCAGCATTTT	CASSQDDAPRDNQPQHF
TRBV27	TRBD1	-	TRBJ1-2	TGTGCCAGCAGCTCCCGACAGGGCAGGGGCTATGGCTACACCTTC	CASSSRQGRGYGYTF
TRBV6-1	-	-	TRBJ1-2	TGTGCCAGCAGTGTCGTTTCGGCAGGTCGGGGCTACACCTTC	CASSVVSAGRGYTF
TRBV10-3	TRBD1	-	TRBJ2-2	TGTGCCACTTATCCGGGACAGGGGGCTGGTAACACCGGGGAGCTGCTTTTT	CATYPGQGAGNTGELLF
TRBV2	TRBD2	-	TRBJ2-3	TGTGCCAGCAGGACCACTCGGGGGGTAAGGGGCACAGATACGCAGTATTTT	CASRTTRGVRGTDTQYF
TRBV5-1	TRBD1	-	TRBJ1-6	TGCGCCAGCAGCCCTCAGGGGGCTGATTCACCCCTCCACTTT	CASSPQGADSPLHF
TRBV7-6	TRBD2	-	TRBJ2-7	TGTGCCAGCAGCCCTACCCTGGGGGGACTAGCGGGGAGCTCCTACGAGCAGTACTTC	CASSPTLGGLAGSSYEQYF
TRBV5-1	TRBD2	-	TRBJ2-3	TGCGCCAGCAGCTTGCCGGGACTAGCGGGCCCTGATACGCAGTATTTT	CASSLPGLAGPDTQYF
TRBV7-2	-	few	TRBJ2-5	TGTGCCAGCAGCCAGCAAGGAGGCTCGGAGACCCAGTACTTC	CASSQQGGSETQYF
TRBV27	TRBD1	-	TRBJ1-1	TGTGCCAGCAGCCGTACAGGGGGCTGGAACACTGAAGCTTTCTTT	CASSRTGGWNTEAFF
TRBV15	-	-	TRBJ2-3	TGTGCCACCAGCAGGAAGAGGGGCACAGATACGCAGTATTTT	CATSRKRGTDTQYF
TRBV6-6	-	-	TRBJ2-7	TGTGCCAGCAGTAACCAGGGACAGCCCGGGGGCTACGAGCAGTACTTC	CASSNQGQPGGYEQYF
TRBV7-9	TRBD1	-	TRBJ2-7	TGTGCCAGCAGCCCAGGGGGCCGGTACGAGCAGTACTTC	CASSPGGRYEQYF
TRBV13	TRBD1	few	TRBJ1-1	TGTGCCAGCAGCTCACAGGGGACAGCAAACACTGAAGCTTTCTTT	CASSSQGTANTEAFF
TRBV9	-	-	TRBJ1-2	TGTGCCAGCAGCGGCGGGAATCTCTATGGCTACACCTTC	CASSGGNLYGYTF
TRBV7-6	-	-	TRBJ2-2	TGTGCCAGCAGCCCCCGAGATTACACCGGGGAGCTGTTTTTT	CASSPRDYTGELFF
TRBV29-1	TRBD1	-	TRBJ2-5	TGCAGCAGGGACAGGAGGGGACAAGAGACCCAGTACTTC	CSRDRRGQETQYF
TRBV27	-	-	TRBJ2-7	TGTGCCAGCAGTGTGACAGGCTACGAGCAGTACTTC	CASSVTGYEQYF
TRBV19	-	-	TRBJ1-5	TGTGCCACGGCGGATCGGGGGGGAAGCAATCAGCCCCAGCATTTT	CATADRGGSNQPQHF
TRBV7-2	-	-	TRBJ2-2	TGTGCCAGCAGCCCCGTGAGATCCGGGGAGCTGTTTTTT	CASSPVRSGELFF
TRBV6-5	TRBD2	-	TRBJ2-7	TGTGCCAGCAGCCACGGACTAGCGGGGATTTACGAGCAGTACTTC	CASSHGLAGIYEQYF
TRBV7-3	-	-	TRBJ2-3	TGTGCCAGCAGCCCCAGCGGAGCCGGGGATACGCAGTATTTT	CASSPSGAGDTQYF
TRBV5-1	-	once	TRBJ2-7	TGCGCCAGCAGCTTTATTTCGAATTCAGACTACGAGCAGTACTTC	CASSFISNSDYEQYF
TRBV6-1	-	-	TRBJ1-3	TGTGCCAGCAAGATCCTGGGCCGGTTTGGAAACACCATATATTTT	CASKILGRFGNTIYF
TRBV18	TRBD2	-	TRBJ2-5	TGTGCCAGCTCTTGGGGACTAGGAGAGACCCAGTACTTC	CASSWGLGETQYF
TRBV19	TRBD1	-	TRBJ2-2	TGTGCCAGTAGCAAAACAGGGGTGAACACCGGGGAGCTGTTTTTT	CASSKTGVNTGELFF
TRBV19	-	-	TRBJ2-2	TGTGCCAGTAGACGGGGGAGGCCCGGGGAGCTGTTTTTT	CASRRGRPGELFF
TRBV19	-	-	TRBJ1-2	TGTGCCAGTAGTTGGGGACATAACTATGGCTACACCTTC	CASSWGHNYGYTF
TRBV15	-	-	TRBJ2-7	TGTGCCACCAGCAGAGACAGGGGCTACGAGCAGTACTTC	CATSRDRGYEQYF
TRBV12-5	TRBD1	-	TRBJ1-2	TGTGCTAGTGGGCCAGCGACGCCCGGGACAGGCTCCTATTATGGCTACACCTTC	CASGPATPGTGSYYGYTF